A single sample is the source of the 5 T cell receptor beta chains below, sequenced in a study of beta chain features in type 1 diabetes. The study's findings and limits: When Type 1 diabetes patients were examined, their TCRB CDR3s proved moderately but significantly shorter in all four CD4+ subsets.

All of the isolated RNA was reverse transcribed, so expressed TCRB transcripts were sequenced. Repertoires were generated with immunoSEQ multiplex PCR, while TCRdb's copy carries only in-frame clones and drops some. The table shows 200,000 to 300,000 clones, with approximately 20% occurring only once. No antigen is known for these receptors. The sample was naive CD4+ T cells from blood. The receptors originated from a woman in her forties with type 1 diabetes.

With regard to this clone: The sample carries other DNA sequences with the same CDR3. The chain links TRBV6-6 to TRBJ2-3; 8 nucleotides line up with TRBD1. This CDR3 comprises 14 residues. CDR1 MNHNY and CDR2 SVGAGI come from the germline V gene (reference sequence). J gave up 5 bases and V 4 bases, and 5 bases lay outside the gene matches. The CDR3 region is CASSSGQGGDTQYF. The CDR3 DNA reads as TGTGCCAGCAGTTCCGGACAGGGCGGAGATACGCAGTATTTT.

This clone appeared a few times. The V and J genes are TRBV28 and TRBJ2-5; TRBD1 matches 8 bases. After removal of 6 bases from V and 14 bases from J, the junction contained 8 bases not matched to a gene. Germline lookup yields CDR1 MDHEN and CDR2 SYDVKM. This CDR3 has 11 amino acids. The DNA for the CDR3 is TGTGCCAGCAGAGTGGACAGGGAGACCTACTTC. It encodes CASRVDRETYF.

This chain joins TRBV27 and TRBJ1-6, with 9 bases fitting TRBD1. Unmatched junction bases numbered 2, after V lost 3 bases and J lost 5 bases. CDR1 MNHEY and CDR2 SMNVEV come from the germline V gene (reference sequence). CDR3 size: 15 residues. The CDR3 loop is CASSLGQGNNSPLHF. The CDR3 DNA is TGTGCCAGCAGTTTGGGACAGGGCAATAATTCACCCCTCCACTTT.

There are a few counts of this clone. The chain recombines TRBV7-2 with TRBJ1-6; weak D call: TRBD1 (5 bases). Germline V CDR1 and CDR2: SGHTA, FQGNSA. Trimming took 2 bases from V and 9 from J, leaving 23 bases between them. The CDR3 runs to 18 residues. The chain's CDR3 is CASSLLDSVIRLGSPLHF. Here the CDR3 DNA reads TGTGCCAGCAGCTTACTAGACAGCGTAATTCGTCTAGGTTCACCCCTCCACTTT. Combining the CDR3 with reference TRBV7-2 and TRBJ1-6 gives the whole variable domain GAGVSQSPSNKVTEKGKDVELRCDPISGHTALYWYRQSLGQGLEFLIYFQGNSAPDKSGLPSDRFSAERTGGSVSTLTIQRTQQEDSAVYLCASSLLDSVIRLGSPLHFGNGTRLTVT.

This clone appeared once. This chain connects TRBV18 to TRBJ2-1, with 7 bases lining up with TRBD2. The CDR3 runs to 12 residues. V trimming: 6 bases; J trimming: 6 bases; junction bases outside the gene matches: 2. Germline CDR1 and CDR2: KGHSH and LQKENI. The CDR3 DNA is TGTGCCAGCTCGGGGGAGGGCAATGAGCAGTTCTTC. Amino acids: CASSGEGNEQFF.